This T cell receptor beta chain appears in the sequencing data of a study of blood T cell repertoires in COVID-19. Original processing notes: Amplification of reference gene primers provided the estimated nucleated cell counts. Assay used: immunoSEQ multiplex PCR; TCRdb lists only in-frame clones, some missing. V and J calls and clone size are as listed in that table; D and trimming were resolved from the DNA. The table lists 140,000 to 150,000 clones, approximately 87% of them singletons. The clonotype was recovered from a woman aged 45-59 years with active or convalescent COVID-19. The sequenced sample was peripheral blood.

This CDR3 reads CSVEFFNGYTF. The DNA for the CDR3 is TGCAGCGTTGAATTTTTTAATGGCTACACCTTC. The rearrangement uses TRBV29-1 and TRBJ1-2; the D is unclear. This CDR3 region has 11 residues. Trimming took off 2 bases at V and 6 bases at J, with 7 bases between the two ends. Germline assignment: CDR1 SQVTM and CDR2 ANQGSEA.